This TCR beta chain was identified in a study of cytomegalovirus exposure and HLA in healthy donors. Turning to this clone: Its antigen is currently unknown.

Study-wide findings and caveats: Presence/absence analyses assumed roughly uniform sequencing depth across donors. A missense variant in DCLRE1C was later tied to TCR beta V- and J-gene trimming. As a later analysis revealed, most CMV-associated TCR beta chains appeared HLA-restricted. When the data were analyzed later, several of the most significant clusters appeared to be linked to common viral pathogens.

CDR1 and CDR2 from the germline V gene are MNHNS and SASEGT. CDR3 size: 15 residues. The V end was cut by 6 bases, the J end by 2 bases, with 17 bases between. Researchers ran the PCR with 60 Vbeta and 13 Jbeta primers. The method was immunoSEQ multiplex PCR; TCRdb's version includes in-frame clones alone and lacks a portion of them. The table lists tens of thousands of clones, 75% of them singletons. Sequenced material: PBMCs. The origin of this receptor is a man aged 55 to 69 in good health and CMV-seropositive. The rearrangement joins TRBV6-1 to TRBJ2-7, with D perhaps matching TRBD2 (6 bases). The CDR3 DNA follows: TGTGCCAGCAGCGCGCCCAGGGAGGCCGCCTACGAGCAGTACTTC. Protein product: CASSAPREAAYEQYF.